This passage covers 27 T cell receptor beta chains from one sample sequenced in a study of cytomegalovirus exposure and HLA in healthy donors. Both 60 Vbeta primers and 13 Jbeta primers went into the PCR. TCRdb's copy holds only in-frame clones and misses some; the assay was immunoSEQ multiplex PCR. This table holds about 140,000 clones. The sample consisted of PBMCs. The receptors come from a middle-aged man in good health and CMV-seronegative.

The rearrangement links TRBV25-1 to TRBJ1-5; 8 bases align to TRBD1. This CDR3 is 13 amino acids long. V shed 8 bases, J shed 9 bases, and the junction held 9 bases outside the gene matches. Germline V gene lookup returns CDR1 MGHDK and CDR2 SYGVNS. The CDR3 sequence is CASSQGDRWPQHF. In nucleotides, the CDR3 is TGTGCCAGCTCTCAGGGGGACAGGTGGCCCCAGCATTTT.

The rearrangement joins TRBV6-5 to TRBJ1-4; TRBD1 matches 8 bases. The CDR3 is 12 residues long. CDR1 and CDR2 from the germline V gene are MNHEY and SVGAGI. The J segment lost 7 bases and the V segment lost 6 bases, leaving 1 base of the junction unmatched. The CDR3 spells CASRTGGEKLFF. For the CDR3, the DNA is TGTGCCAGCAGAACAGGGGGTGAAAAACTGTTTTTT.

V usage is TRBV5-1 and J usage is TRBJ2-5; 7 nucleotides line up with TRBD2. With V trimmed by 4 bases and J by 3 bases, 9 bases remained unmatched. CDR3 length equals 15 residues. Germline loops: CDR1 SGHRS, CDR2 YFSETQ. CDR3: CASSPTPGGEETQYF. CDR3 DNA: TGCGCCAGCAGCCCGACCCCGGGGGGAGAAGAGACCCAGTACTTC.

This chain uses TRBV7-8 with TRBJ1-5; the D gene is possibly TRBD1 (6 bases). V shed 6 bases and J shed 7 bases, with 16 bases lying between them. The CDR3 has 14 amino acids. From germline, CDR1 is SGHVS and CDR2 FQNEAQ. This CDR3 reads CASSPTGLGQPQHF. CDR3 in DNA: TGTGCCAGCAGTCCAACAGGGTTGGGGCAGCCCCAGCATTTT. Drawing the rest from reference TRBV7-8 and TRBJ1-5, the complete variable domain is GAGVSQSPRYKVAKRGQDVALRCDPISGHVSLFWYQQALGQGPEFLTYFQNEAQLDKSGLPSDRFFAERPEGSVSTLKIQRTQQEDSAVYLCASSPTGLGQPQHFGDGTRLSIL.

The J gene is TRBJ2-7, the V gene TRBV27; D unresolved. CDR3 length: 11 residues. CDR1 MNHEY and CDR2 SMNVEV come from the germline V gene (reference sequence). Trimming cost V 5 bases and J 3 bases, with 5 bases left between them. CDR3 DNA: TGTGCCAGCAGTGCGTTCTACGAGCAGTACTTC. Translation gives CASSAFYEQYF.

The chain combines TRBV7-7 with TRBJ2-2; D is uncertain. Germline V gene lookup returns CDR1 SSHAT and CDR2 FNYEAQ (reference sequence). Trimming removed 7 bases at V and 6 bases at J, with 12 bases between. The CDR3 consists of 13 residues. The CDR3 is CASTGEGPGELFF. The CDR3 coding sequence is TGTGCCAGCACCGGAGAAGGCCCCGGGGAGCTGTTTTTT.

V usage is TRBV11-2 and J usage is TRBJ1-1; tentatively, D is TRBD1 (6 bases). CDR3 length: 14 residues. Trimming shortened V by 5 bases and J by 7 bases, and 17 bases separated the two germline ends. Germline V gene lookup returns CDR1 SGHAT and CDR2 FQNNGV. In DNA form, the CDR3 reads TGTGCCAGCAGCCCCGGACAGAGTTGGGATGAAGCTTTCTTT. Translated, it gives CASSPGQSWDEAFF.

The chain couples TRBV15 to TRBJ1-2; no clear D. V lost 4 bases, J lost 2 bases, and 8 bases lay in between. CDR1 and CDR2 from the germline V gene are LNHNV and YYDKDF (reference sequence). The CDR3 runs to 13 residues. In DNA form, the CDR3 reads TGTGCCACCAGCAAGACAAAGAACTATGGCTACACCTTC. Translating it yields CATSKTKNYGYTF.

The J gene is TRBJ1-2, the V gene TRBV5-5, with D tentatively TRBD1 (6 bases). Germline V gene sequence: CDR1 SGHKS, CDR2 YYEKEE (reference sequence). The CDR3 runs 13 residues. V was pared by 0 bases and J by 8 bases, with 11 bases between. CDR3 amino acids: CASSLEQGQGYTF. As DNA, the CDR3 is TGTGCCAGCAGCTTGGAGCAGGGGCAGGGCTACACCTTC.

CDR3 in amino acids: CASNGGFGDTQYF. CDR3 nucleotides: TGTGCCAGCAACGGGGGGTTTGGAGATACGCAGTATTTT. This chain uses TRBV2 with TRBJ2-3; the match to TRBD2 covers 7 bases. In germline, CDR1 is SNHLY, CDR2 FYNNEI. The CDR3 runs to 13 residues. After removal of 7 bases from V and 5 bases from J, the junction contained 6 bases not matched to a gene.

The gene calls are TRBV7-2 and TRBJ1-2, with TRBD1 matching 7 bases. Germline V gives CDR1 SGHTA, CDR2 FQGNSA. After removal of 5 bases from V and 8 bases from J, the junction contained 14 bases not matched to a gene. The CDR3 consists of 15 residues. The CDR3 reads CASSTVTGEGKGYTF. As DNA, the CDR3 is TGTGCCAGCAGCACGGTTACAGGGGAAGGAAAGGGCTACACCTTC.

In DNA, the CDR3 is TGTGCCAGCAGCTCCAATCTAGCGGGGGTAGAGACCCAGTACTTC. This codes for CASSSNLAGVETQYF. The gene calls are TRBV5-4 and TRBJ2-5; 10 nucleotides match TRBD2. The CDR3 is 15 amino acids. J gave up 4 bases and V 3 bases, and 6 bases lay outside the gene matches. Per the germline V gene, CDR1 is SGHNT and CDR2 is YYREEE (reference sequence).

The chain combines TRBV7-2 with TRBJ1-4; the match to TRBD1 covers 8 bases. The J segment lost 9 bases and the V segment lost 1 base, leaving 13 bases of the junction unmatched. The CDR3 runs to 17 residues. Germline values: CDR1 SGHTA, CDR2 FQGNSA. The CDR3: CASSLGGSGQGGKKLFF. For the CDR3, the DNA is TGTGCCAGCAGCTTAGGTGGGAGTGGACAGGGAGGGAAAAAACTGTTTTTT.

This chain uses TRBV4-1 with TRBJ2-1; TRBD2 agrees at 10 bases. With V trimmed by 0 bases and J by 0 bases, 14 bases remained unmatched. CDR3 length equals 21 residues. CDR1 and CDR2 (germline): MGHRA, YSYEKL. The chain's CDR3 is CASSQEVSSGGLFSSYNEQFF. CDR3 sequence (DNA): TGCGCCAGCAGCCAAGAAGTGAGTAGCGGGGGGCTTTTTAGCTCCTACAATGAGCAGTTCTTC.

Comment on this clone: One end of the junction fails to match germline, which may point to a read error. Other DNA sequences in the sample encode the same CDR3. V gene TRBV6-5 combines with J gene TRBJ1-6; D call uncertain. This CDR3 has 14 residues. CDR1 and CDR2 from the germline V gene are MNHEY and SVGAGI. The CDR3 spells CASSSAWQNSPLHF. The CDR3 DNA follows: TGTGCCAGCAGCTCCGCCTGGCAAAATTCACCTCTCCACTTT.

The genes are TRBV11-2 and TRBJ2-5, with 9 nucleotides matching TRBD1. The DNA end is a closer match to TRBJ2-7, so the J assignment may be wrong. This CDR3 is 17 amino acids long. In germline, CDR1 is SGHAT, CDR2 FQNNGV. The CDR3 DNA reads as TGTGCCAGCAGCACGTTAGACGAACAGGGGGCGGGATACGAGCAGTACTTC. Its protein is CASSTLDEQGAGYEQYF.

The chain uses TRBV6-1 and TRBJ2-1; 8 bases fit TRBD2. Trimming at V came to 7 bases and at J to 4 bases, leaving 9 bases not matched to a gene. This CDR3 has 15 amino acids. The germline CDR1 and CDR2 sequences are MNHNS and SASEGT. The CDR3 nucleotides read TGTGCCAGCATCCTGGGGGCTAGCGGGTACAATGAGCAGTTCTTC. Translating gives CASILGASGYNEQFF.

V usage is TRBV7-9 and J usage is TRBJ1-6; perhaps TRBD1 as D (6 bases). The CDR3 extends over 14 amino acids. V was cut by 3 bases and J by 5 bases, with 8 bases left in between. From germline, CDR1 is SEHNR and CDR2 FQNEAQ (reference sequence). CDR3 coding DNA: TGTGCCAGCAGCTTGGGACAACATAATTCACCCCTCCACTTT. Translation: CASSLGQHNSPLHF.

This chain links TRBV6-5 with TRBJ2-6; D possibly corresponds to TRBD2 (6 bases). The CDR3 length is 15 residues. Looked up from germline, CDR1 is MNHEY and CDR2 is SVGAGI. Trimming shortened V by 8 bases and J by 0 bases, and 11 bases separated the two germline ends. CDR3 DNA: TGTGCCAGCCGTGGGAGGCTCTCTGGGGCCAACGTCCTGACTTTC. Amino acids: CASRGRLSGANVLTF.

The chain employs TRBV27 and TRBJ1-3; 10 positions agree with TRBD1. The CDR3 contains 15 residues. Germline lookup yields CDR1 MNHEY and CDR2 SMNVEV (reference sequence). Trimming took 8 bases from V and 3 from J; bases not matched to a gene: 7. Here the CDR3 reads CASGGQGRDGNTIYF. The CDR3 DNA sequence: TGTGCCAGCGGGGGACAGGGGCGCGATGGAAACACCATATATTTT.

This chain uses TRBV29-1 with TRBJ1-5; D gene ambiguous. The CDR3 is 12 residues long. With 6 bases removed from V and 1 base from J, the gap between germline ends came to 7 bases. Germline assignment: CDR1 SQVTM and CDR2 ANQGSEA. The CDR3, as DNA: TGCAGCGTCGGAGTCAGCAATCAGCCCCAGCATTTT. Amino acid sequence: CSVGVSNQPQHF.

The V and J genes are TRBV9 and TRBJ2-3; 7 bases line up with TRBD1. V lost 4 bases and J lost 2; bases outside the gene matches: 7. CDR3 length: 15 amino acids. The germline gives CDR1 SGDLS, CDR2 YYNGEE. The CDR3 nucleotides read TGTGCCAGCAGCCTAACAGGGGTGAACACAGATACGCAGTATTTT. Protein: CASSLTGVNTDTQYF.

The chain combines TRBV4-2 with TRBJ2-1, with a tentative D call TRBD1 (6 bases). The CDR3 totals 16 residues. V lost 1 base to trimming and J lost 1 base, with 11 bases between them. Germline lookup yields CDR1 LGHNA and CDR2 YNFKEQ. Here the CDR3 reads CASSQGGGRSYNEQFF. The CDR3 bases are TGTGCCAGCAGCCAAGGTGGGGGCCGATCCTACAATGAGCAGTTCTTC.

The chain links TRBV5-1 to TRBJ2-7; 7 bases are shared with TRBD1. Germline V lookup: CDR1 SGHRS, CDR2 YFSETQ. The CDR3 covers 13 residues. V lost 4 bases, J lost 6 bases, and 7 bases stayed unmatched. The CDR3 loop reads CASSEGQSGEQYF. CDR3 DNA sequence: TGCGCCAGCAGCGAGGGACAGTCAGGCGAGCAGTACTTC.

The J gene is TRBJ2-3, the V gene TRBV2, with TRBD1 identical over 11 bases. Per germline, CDR1 SNHLY and CDR2 FYNNEI. J lost 7 bases, V lost 6 bases, and 9 bases had no gene match. This CDR3 has 15 residues. CDR3 loop: CASSDGQGARYTQYF. The CDR3 DNA follows: TGTGCCAGCAGCGATGGACAGGGGGCGCGATATACGCAGTATTTT.

The CDR3 protein is CASSAGQGRLGNTIYF. The DNA of the CDR3 is TGTGCCAGCAGCGCGGGACAGGGGCGTCTTGGAAACACCATATATTTT. The chain uses TRBV9 and TRBJ1-3; TRBD1 agrees at 10 bases. The germline CDR1 and CDR2 sequences are SGDLS and YYNGEE. This CDR3 is built from 16 residues. With V trimmed by 3 bases and J by 3 bases, 6 bases remained unmatched.

The V gene is TRBV6-1, the J gene TRBJ2-2; tentative D call: TRBD1 (6 bases). Germline V gene sequence: CDR1 MNHNS, CDR2 SASEGT. The ends were cut back, 3 bases at V and 4 bases at J, with 9 bases in the middle. The CDR3 is 14 amino acids. The CDR3 loop reads CASSDQGSTGELFF. CDR3 sequence (DNA): TGTGCCAGCAGTGATCAGGGGAGCACCGGGGAGCTGTTTTTT.